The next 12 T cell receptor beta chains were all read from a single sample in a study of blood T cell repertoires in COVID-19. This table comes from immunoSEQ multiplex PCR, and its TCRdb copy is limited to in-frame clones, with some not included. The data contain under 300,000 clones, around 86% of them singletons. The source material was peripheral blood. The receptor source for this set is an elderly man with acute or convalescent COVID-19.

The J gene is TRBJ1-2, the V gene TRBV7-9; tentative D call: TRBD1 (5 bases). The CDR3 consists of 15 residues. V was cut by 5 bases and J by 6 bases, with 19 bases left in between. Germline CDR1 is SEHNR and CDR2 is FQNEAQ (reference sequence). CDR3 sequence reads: CASSASFGQVHGYTF. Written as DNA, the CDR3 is TGTGCCAGCAGCGCAAGTTTCGGACAAGTCCATGGCTACACCTTC.

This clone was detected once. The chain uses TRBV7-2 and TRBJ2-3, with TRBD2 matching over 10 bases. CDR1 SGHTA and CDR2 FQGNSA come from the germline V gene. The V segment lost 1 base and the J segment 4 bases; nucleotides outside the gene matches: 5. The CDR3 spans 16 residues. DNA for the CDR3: TGTGCCAGCAGCTTAGGCGGGACTAGCGTGGCAGATACGCAGTATTTT. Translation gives CASSLGGTSVADTQYF.

For the CDR3, the DNA is TGTGCCAGCAGTTTTCAACCGGGAAGGGCGGACACCATATATTTT. It encodes CASSFQPGRADTIYF. The chain recombines TRBV6-6 with TRBJ1-3; D remains ambiguous. CDR3 length: 15 residues. Germline V gene sequence: CDR1 MNHNY, CDR2 SVGAGI (reference sequence). Trimming left V 4 bases short and J 8 bases short, with 18 bases between.

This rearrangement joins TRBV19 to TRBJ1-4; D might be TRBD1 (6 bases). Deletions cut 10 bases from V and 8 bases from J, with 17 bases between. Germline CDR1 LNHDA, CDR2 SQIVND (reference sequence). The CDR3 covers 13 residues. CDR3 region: CATGGGAGEKLFF. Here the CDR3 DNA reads TGTGCCACTGGGGGGGGCGCCGGGGAAAAACTGTTTTTT.

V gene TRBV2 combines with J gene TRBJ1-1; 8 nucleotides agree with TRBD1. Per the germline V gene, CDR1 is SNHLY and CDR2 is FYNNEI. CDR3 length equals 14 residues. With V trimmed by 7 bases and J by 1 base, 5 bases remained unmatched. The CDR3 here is CASNRGYRNTEAFF. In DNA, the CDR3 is TGTGCCAGCAACAGGGGGTATCGGAACACTGAAGCTTTCTTT.

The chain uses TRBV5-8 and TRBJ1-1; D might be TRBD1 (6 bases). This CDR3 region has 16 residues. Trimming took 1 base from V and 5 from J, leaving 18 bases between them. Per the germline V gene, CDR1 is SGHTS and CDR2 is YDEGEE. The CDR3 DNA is TGTGCCAGCAGCTTGATTGGGGGCGCCCCGGGAACTGAAGCTTTCTTT. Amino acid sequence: CASSLIGGAPGTEAFF.

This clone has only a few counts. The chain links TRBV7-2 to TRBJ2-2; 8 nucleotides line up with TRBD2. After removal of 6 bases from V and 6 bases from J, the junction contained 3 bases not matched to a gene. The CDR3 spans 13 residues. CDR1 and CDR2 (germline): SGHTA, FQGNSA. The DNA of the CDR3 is TGTGCCAGCAGAGACGGGGGGGCCGGGGAGCTGTTTTTT. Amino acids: CASRDGGAGELFF.

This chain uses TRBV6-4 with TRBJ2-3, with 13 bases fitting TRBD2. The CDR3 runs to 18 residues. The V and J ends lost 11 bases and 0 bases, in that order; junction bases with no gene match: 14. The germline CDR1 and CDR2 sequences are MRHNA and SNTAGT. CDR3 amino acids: CAGLPGLAGDRSTDTQYF. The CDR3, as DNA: TGTGCCGGACTTCCTGGACTAGCGGGAGATAGGAGCACAGATACGCAGTATTTT.

The CDR3 protein is CASSLRTGFSGNTIYF. The DNA of the CDR3 is TGCGCCAGCAGCTTACGGACAGGGTTTTCTGGAAACACCATATATTTT. V is TRBV5-1 and J is TRBJ1-3; TRBD1 matches 8 bases. Trimming removed 2 bases from V and 1 base from J; junction bases left unmatched: 5. The CDR3 sequence is 16 residues long. Germline V gives CDR1 SGHRS, CDR2 YFSETQ. Filled out from reference TRBV5-1 and TRBJ1-3, the complete variable domain reads KAGVTQTPRYLIKTRGQQVTLSCSPISGHRSVSWYQQTPGQGLQFLFEYFSETQRNKGNFPGRFSGRQFSNSRSEMNVSTLELGDSALYLCASSLRTGFSGNTIYFGEGSWLTVV.

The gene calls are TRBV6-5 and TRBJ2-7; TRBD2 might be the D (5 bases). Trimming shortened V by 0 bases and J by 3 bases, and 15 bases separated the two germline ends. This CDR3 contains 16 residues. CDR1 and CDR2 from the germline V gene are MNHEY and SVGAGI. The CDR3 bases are TGTGCCAGCAGTTACTCGGGAGCTAGAAATCTCTACGAGCAGTACTTC. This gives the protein CASSYSGARNLYEQYF.

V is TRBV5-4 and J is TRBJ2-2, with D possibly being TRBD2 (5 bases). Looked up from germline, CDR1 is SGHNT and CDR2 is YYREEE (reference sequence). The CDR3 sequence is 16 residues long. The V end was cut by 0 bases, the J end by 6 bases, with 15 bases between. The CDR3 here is CASSLGGQAFSGELFF. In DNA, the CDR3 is TGTGCCAGCAGCTTGGGAGGGCAGGCTTTTTCCGGGGAGCTGTTTTTT.

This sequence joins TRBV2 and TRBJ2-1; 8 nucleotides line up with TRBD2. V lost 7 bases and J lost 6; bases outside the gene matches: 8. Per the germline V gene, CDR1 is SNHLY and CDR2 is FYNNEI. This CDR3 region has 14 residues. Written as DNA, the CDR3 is TGTGCCAGCACCTTCGGGACTAGTCTCAATGAGCAGTTCTTC. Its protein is CASTFGTSLNEQFF.